A selection of T cell receptor beta chains follows, all from one sample in a study of early T cells in non-severe SARS-CoV-2 infection. From the 5' RACE reads, TCRdb called clonotypes with MiXCR, one entry per CDR3 protein. The data hold 75,000 to 80,000 distinct CDR3 sequences, with around 15% observed a single time. The source material was whole blood. The receptors were gathered from an adult who was a healthcare worker with PCR-confirmed SARS-CoV-2 infection or an uninfected control (not recorded which). Both conserved end residues are part of each CDR3. The D gene is left open where the match is weak. Rows may omit the clone size; those that give it use once, few, many or a size class.

abundance | d_gene | j_gene | len | v_gene | CDR3nt | CDR3aa
few | . | TRBJ1-5 | 13 | TRBV12-3/TRBV12-4 | TGTGCCAGCAGAGGGGGGGGCAATCAGCCCCAGCATTTT | CASRGGGNQPQHF
. | . | TRBJ2-7 | 15 | TRBV5-1 | TGCGCCAGCAGCTTGGGCGGGTCAGACTCCTACGAGCAGTACTTC | CASSLGGSDSYEQYF
few | . | TRBJ2-2 | 14 | TRBV5-1 | TGCGCCAGCTACCGGGGCTCTACTCCCGGGGAGCTGTTTTTT | CASYRGSTPGELFF
. | . | TRBJ2-3 | 13 | TRBV28 | TGTGCCAGCAGTTTGGAGTCACCAGATACGCAGTATTTT | CASSLESPDTQYF
once | . | TRBJ1-1 | 14 | TRBV4-1 | TGCGCCAGCAGCCAAGACCTAGGGCGCACTGAAGCTTTCTTT | CASSQDLGRTEAFF
few | . | TRBJ1-4 | 13 | TRBV6-6 | TGTGCCAGCAGCCGGACAACTAATGAAAAACTGTTTTTT | CASSRTTNEKLFF
. | . | TRBJ1-4 | 15 | TRBV4-3 | TGCGCCAGCAGCCAAGAGGTTTCGGGAGATGAAAAACTGTTTTTT | CASSQEVSGDEKLFF
. | TRBD1 | TRBJ2-3 | 15 | TRBV7-9 | TGTGCCAGCAGCTTAGTTCAGGGGGCGAGGGGTACGCAGTATTTT | CASSLVQGARGTQYF
. | . | TRBJ2-2 | 14 | TRBV9 | TGTGCCAGCAGCGTAGAGGCAAACACCGGGGAGCTGTTTTTT | CASSVEANTGELFF
. | TRBD1 | TRBJ2-7 | 15 | TRBV12-3/TRBV12-4 | TGTGCCAGCAGTTTTCTCGGGGACAGTGCCTACGAGCAGTACTTC | CASSFLGDSAYEQYF
few | TRBD1 | TRBJ1-4 | 15 | TRBV7-3 | TGTGCCAGCAGCGTCACAGGGGGCCTTAATGAAAAACTGTTTTTT | CASSVTGGLNEKLFF
many | TRBD1 | TRBJ2-5 | 14 | TRBV6-6 | TGTGCCAGCAGTTTAGACAGGGGGGTCGAGACCCAGTACTTC | CASSLDRGVETQYF
. | TRBD2 | TRBJ2-3 | 17 | TRBV7-2 | TGTGCCAGCAGCTTAGGAGGGGAGCGGGAGGGCACAGATACGCAGTATTTT | CASSLGGEREGTDTQYF
. | TRBD1 | TRBJ1-1 | 13 | TRBV10-1 | TGCGCCAGCAGCGGCGGACAGGACACTGAAGCTTTCTTT | CASSGGQDTEAFF
. | TRBD2 | TRBJ2-7 | 16 | TRBV15 | TGTGCCACCTCAGTGGGGAGAAGCGGGAGTCCCTACGAGCAGTACTTC | CATSVGRSGSPYEQYF
few | TRBD2 | TRBJ2-7 | 15 | TRBV29-1 | TGCAGCGTTGCTTCCCTCTACGGGAGGAGCTACGAGCAGTACTTC | CSVASLYGRSYEQYF
. | . | TRBJ2-1 | 16 | TRBV7-2 | TGTGCCAGCAGCCCGAACGCCCAGTTACCTTACAATGAGCAGTTCTTC | CASSPNAQLPYNEQFF
. | TRBD1 | TRBJ1-6 | 14 | TRBV12-3/TRBV12-4 | TGTGCCAGCACGCGGGGAGGGGGCGGTTCACCCCTCCACTTT | CASTRGGGGSPLHF
. | . | TRBJ2-3 | 14 | TRBV5-1 | TGCGCCAGCAGCTTGGGAGGGGACACAGATACGCAGTATTTT | CASSLGGDTDTQYF
. | . | TRBJ2-2 | 16 | TRBV3-1 | TGTGCCAGCAGCCAACTCCGAACCCTGAACACCGGGGAGCTGTTTTTT | CASSQLRTLNTGELFF
few | TRBD1 | TRBJ2-7 | 16 | TRBV19 | TGTGCCAGTAGCCCGAGGATAGGGGACAGGGGCGACGAGCAGTACTTC | CASSPRIGDRGDEQYF
. | . | TRBJ2-1 | 14 | TRBV6-1 | TGTGCCAGCAGTGAAGGACAGTCCAAAAACATTCAGTTCTTC | CASSEGQSKNIQFF
. | . | TRBJ2-1 | 14 | TRBV5-6 | TGTGCCAGCAGCTTGGGGGGGCTGGTGGATGAGCAGTTCTTC | CASSLGGLVDEQFF
. | . | TRBJ2-1 | 11 | TRBV5-4 | TGTGCCAGCAGCACATACAATGGGCAGTTCTTC | CASSTYNGQFF
many | . | TRBJ1-4 | 17 | TRBV7-6 | TGTGCCAGCAGCTCTATTTCCCCACGCGGCCAGGGGGAAAAACTGTTTTTT | CASSSISPRGQGEKLFF
. | TRBD1 | TRBJ2-1 | 14 | TRBV6-1 | TGTGCCAGCAGTGGGGACAGTTCCTACAATGAGCAGTTCTTC | CASSGDSSYNEQFF
few | . | TRBJ2-1 | 15 | TRBV20-1 | TGCAGTGCCATACCCGTAGGTCGGTCCTACAATGAGCAGTTCTTC | CSAIPVGRSYNEQFF
. | . | TRBJ1-3 | 14 | TRBV27 | TGTGCCAGCAGTTCCAGGGGAGCTGGAAACACCATATATTTT | CASSSRGAGNTIYF